Below, 13 T cell receptor beta chains from the same sample are listed, as sequenced in a study of blood T cells in healthy people across ages. A second about 6 to 11 cycle PCR used barcoded and J-beta primers. TCRdb analysed the 5' RACE reads with MiXCR anew, one entry per CDR3 protein. Of some 900,000 distinct CDR3 sequences detected, about 48% appear once; the ten largest clones hold roughly an eighth. The sequencing input was blood. The receptor source for this set is a man in his thirties or forties in good health.

The rearrangement uses TRBV12-3 or TRBV12-4 and TRBJ2-5; 10 bases match TRBD1. V lost 4 bases to trimming and J lost 4 bases; unmatched junction nucleotides: 12. This CDR3 is 17 amino acids long. CDR3 in amino acids: CASSSWTGGLDRETQYF. The DNA of the CDR3 is TGTGCCAGCAGTTCCTGGACAGGGGGACTGGACCGAGAGACCCAGTACTTC.

This clonotype was observed at least ten times. The chain recombines TRBV4-3 with TRBJ2-7, with a possible D match to TRBD1 (5 bases). The CDR3 totals 13 residues. V lost 5 bases and J 3 bases, leaving 11 bases between the germline ends. CDR1 is LGHNA and CDR2 is YSLEER in the germline V gene. DNA for the CDR3: TGCGCCAGCAGCTACAGGCGAGGCTACGAGCAGTACTTC. Translating it yields CASSYRRGYEQYF.

This clonotype has a single count. J is TRBJ2-1 and V is TRBV7-9; no clear D. V dropped 5 bases and J dropped 4 bases, with 12 bases sitting between them. Looked up from germline, CDR1 is SEHNR and CDR2 is FQNEAQ (reference sequence). This CDR3 is built from 14 residues. The CDR3 coding sequence is TGTGCCAGCAGCATGTTTGAAGGTTACAATGAGCAGTTCTTC. This codes for CASSMFEGYNEQFF. The full variable domain, with the rest looked up from reference TRBV7-9 and TRBJ2-1, is DTGVSQNPRHKITKRGQNVTFRCDPISEHNRLYWYRQTLGQGPEFLTYFQNEAQLEKSRLLSDRFSAERPKGSFSTLEIQRTEQGDSAMYLCASSMFEGYNEQFFGPGTRLTVL.

The V and J genes are TRBV4-1 and TRBJ2-7; D uncertain. The CDR3 is 16 residues long. The V gene lost 3 bases and the J gene lost 6 bases, with 21 bases spanning the gap. Germline V gene sequence: CDR1 MGHRA, CDR2 YSYEKL. CDR3 DNA sequence: TGCGCCAGCAGCCAGTCACCCGGGCCCGAAAACTGCGAGCAGTACTTC. Amino acids: CASSQSPGPENCEQYF.

The genes are TRBV29-1 and TRBJ2-7, with 11 bases lining up with TRBD2. CDR1 is SQVTM, CDR2 ANQGSEA, per germline. The CDR3 consists of 13 residues. V lost 7 bases, J lost 6 bases, and 8 bases stayed unmatched. CDR3 nucleotide sequence: TGCAGCGCAACTAGCGGGGGCCCTACCGAGCAGTACTTC. Translating it yields CSATSGGPTEQYF.

This clonotype was observed a few times. J is TRBJ1-1 and V is TRBV12-3 or TRBV12-4, with a possible D match to TRBD1 (5 bases). The CDR3 totals 13 residues. Trimming shortened V by 5 bases and J by 5 bases, and 12 bases separated the two germline ends. In DNA form, the CDR3 reads TGTGCCAGCAGTCGACTGGGGGGAACTGAAGCTTTCTTT. This translates into CASSRLGGTEAFF.

This clonotype was counted ten times or more. The junction departs from the called germline gene at one end, perhaps through a read error. V gene TRBV7-7 combines with J gene TRBJ2-5, with D perhaps matching TRBD1 or TRBD2 (5 bases each). This CDR3 is 15 amino acids long. Germline values: CDR1 SSHAT, CDR2 FNYEAQ (reference sequence). The CDR3 protein is CASSSGRGSQETQYF. The CDR3 bases are TGTGCTAGCAGCTCGGGGCGAGGTTCTCAAGAGACCCAGTACTTC. The full variable domain, rest sourced from reference TRBV7-7 and TRBJ2-5, is GAGVSQSPRYKVTKRGQDVTLRCDPISSHATLYWYQQALGQGPEFLTYFNYEAQPDKSGLPSDRFSAERPEGSISTLTIQRTEQRDSAMYRCASSSGRGSQETQYFGPGTRLLVL.

This chain joins TRBV27 and TRBJ2-3, with D perhaps given as TRBD1 or TRBD2 (5 bases each). This CDR3 has 15 amino acids. Germline lookup yields CDR1 MNHEY and CDR2 SMNVEV (reference sequence). The V and J ends lost 2 bases and 2 bases respectively, with 11 bases between them. The CDR3 coding sequence is TGTGCCAGCAGTTTACTTGAGGGGTCCACAGATACGCAGTATTTT. This sequence encodes CASSLLEGSTDTQYF.

This clonotype was seen only a few times. The V and J genes are TRBV27 and TRBJ2-1; D is possibly TRBD1 or TRBD2 (5 bases each). Germline CDR1 MNHEY, CDR2 SMNVEV (reference sequence). This CDR3 spans 16 amino acids. V lost 2 bases, J lost 2 bases, and 13 bases lay in between. CDR3 amino acids: CASSLGSGAPYNEQFF. The CDR3 DNA sequence: TGTGCCAGCAGTTTAGGGTCCGGGGCACCCTACAATGAGCAGTTCTTC.

The rearrangement links TRBV11-2 to TRBJ1-2; no clear D gene. The V gene's germline CDR1 is SGHAT and CDR2 FQNNGV. The CDR3 covers 14 residues. The V end lost 5 bases, the J end lost 1 base, and 11 bases lay between the germline ends. CDR3 nucleotide sequence: TGTGCCAGCAGCGCGGGCTCGAATAACTATGGCTACACCTTC. Translation: CASSAGSNNYGYTF.

The chain links TRBV7-2 to TRBJ1-2; D is uncertain. The CDR3 length is 13 residues. Trimming removed 3 bases at V and 5 bases at J, with 10 bases between. Germline loops: CDR1 SGHTA, CDR2 FQGNSA. The DNA for the CDR3 is TGTGCCAGCAGCTTGTATGAGACTTATGGCTACACCTTC. This translates into CASSLYETYGYTF.

The chain recombines TRBV28 with TRBJ2-3; perhaps TRBD2 as D (5 bases). Germline V gene sequence: CDR1 MDHEN, CDR2 SYDVKM. The V gene lost 2 bases and the J gene lost 5 bases, with 26 bases spanning the gap. This CDR3 region has 19 residues. The CDR3: CASSLPFSPSQSRGDTQYF. As DNA, the CDR3 is TGTGCCAGCAGTTTACCCTTCAGCCCATCCCAATCCCGGGGAGATACGCAGTATTTT. The full variable domain, rest sourced from reference TRBV28 and TRBJ2-3, is DVKVTQSSRYLVKRTGEKVFLECVQDMDHENMFWYRQDPGLGLRLIYFSYDVKMKEKGDIPEGYSVSREKKERFSLILESASTNQTSMYLCASSLPFSPSQSRGDTQYFGPGTRLTVL.

CDR3 region: CASSQDFTLAGGNEQFF. In nucleotides, the CDR3 is TGCGCCAGCAGCCAAGATTTTACCCTAGCGGGGGGGAATGAGCAGTTCTTC. J is TRBJ2-1 and V is TRBV4-3, with 12 nucleotides matching TRBD2. J was trimmed by 7 bases and V by 0 bases; bases with no gene match: 7. The CDR3 runs 17 residues. Germline CDR1 LGHNA, CDR2 YSLEER.